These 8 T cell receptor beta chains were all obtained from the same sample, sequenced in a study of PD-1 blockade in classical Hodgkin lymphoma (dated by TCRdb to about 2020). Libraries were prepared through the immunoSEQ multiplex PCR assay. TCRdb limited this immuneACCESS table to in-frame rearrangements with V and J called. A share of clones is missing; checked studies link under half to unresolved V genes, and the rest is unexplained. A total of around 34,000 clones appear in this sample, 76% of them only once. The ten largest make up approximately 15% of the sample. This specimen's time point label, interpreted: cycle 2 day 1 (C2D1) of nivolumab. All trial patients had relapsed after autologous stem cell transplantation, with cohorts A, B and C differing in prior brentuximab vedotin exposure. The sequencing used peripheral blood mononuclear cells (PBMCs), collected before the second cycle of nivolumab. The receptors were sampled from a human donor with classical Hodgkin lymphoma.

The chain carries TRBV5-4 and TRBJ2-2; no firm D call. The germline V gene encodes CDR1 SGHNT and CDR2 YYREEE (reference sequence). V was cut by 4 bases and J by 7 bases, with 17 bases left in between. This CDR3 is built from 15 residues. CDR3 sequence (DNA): TGTGCCAGCAGCCCTGAAACTCCTAGGGACGGGGAGCTGTTTTTT. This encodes CASSPETPRDGELFF.

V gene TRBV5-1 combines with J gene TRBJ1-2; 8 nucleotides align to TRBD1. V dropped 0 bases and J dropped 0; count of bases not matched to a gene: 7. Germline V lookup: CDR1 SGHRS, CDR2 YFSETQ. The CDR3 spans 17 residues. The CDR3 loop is CASSLAGVQGANYGYTF. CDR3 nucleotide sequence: TGCGCCAGCAGCTTGGCCGGGGTACAGGGGGCTAACTATGGCTACACCTTC.

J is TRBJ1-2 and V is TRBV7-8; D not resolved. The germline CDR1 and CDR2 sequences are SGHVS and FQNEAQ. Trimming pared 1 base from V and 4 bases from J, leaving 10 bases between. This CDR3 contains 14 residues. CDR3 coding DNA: TGTGCCAGCAGCTTAGGGTCCGCGGCCTATGGCTACACCTTC. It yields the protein CASSLGSAAYGYTF.

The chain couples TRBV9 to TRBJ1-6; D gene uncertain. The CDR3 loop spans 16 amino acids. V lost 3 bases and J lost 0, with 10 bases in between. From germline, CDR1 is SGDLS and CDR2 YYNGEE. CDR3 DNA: TGTGCCAGCAGCGCCCAGTCGAGCTCCTATAATTCACCCCTCCACTTT. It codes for CASSAQSSSYNSPLHF.

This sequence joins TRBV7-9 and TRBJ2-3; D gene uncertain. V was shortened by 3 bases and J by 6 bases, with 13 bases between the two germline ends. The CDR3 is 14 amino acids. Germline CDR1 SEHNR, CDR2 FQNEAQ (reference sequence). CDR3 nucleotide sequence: TGTGCCAGCAGCTTCTACGGTGGGATGGATACGCAGTATTTT. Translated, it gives CASSFYGGMDTQYF.

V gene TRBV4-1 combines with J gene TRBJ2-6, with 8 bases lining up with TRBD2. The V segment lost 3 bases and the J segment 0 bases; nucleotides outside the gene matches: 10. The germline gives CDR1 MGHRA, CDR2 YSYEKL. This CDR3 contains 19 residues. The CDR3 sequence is CASSHSRTSGGSGANVLTF. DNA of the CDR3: TGCGCCAGCAGCCACTCGCGAACGAGCGGGGGCTCTGGGGCCAACGTCCTGACTTTC.

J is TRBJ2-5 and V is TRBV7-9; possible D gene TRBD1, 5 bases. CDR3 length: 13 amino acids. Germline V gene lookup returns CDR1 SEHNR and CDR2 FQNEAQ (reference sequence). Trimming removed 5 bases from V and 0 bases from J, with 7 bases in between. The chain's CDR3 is CASSPGYQETQYF. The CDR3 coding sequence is TGTGCCAGCAGCCCAGGGTACCAAGAGACCCAGTACTTC.

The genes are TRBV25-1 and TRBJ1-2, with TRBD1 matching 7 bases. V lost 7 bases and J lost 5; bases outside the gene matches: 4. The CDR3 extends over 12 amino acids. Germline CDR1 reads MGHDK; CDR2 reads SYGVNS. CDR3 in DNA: TGTGCCAGCAAGGGGGCTGGTTATGGCTACACCTTC. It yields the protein CASKGAGYGYTF.